The 18 T cell receptor beta chains in this list originate from one sample, sequenced in a study of blood T cell repertoires in COVID-19. The method was immunoSEQ multiplex PCR; TCRdb's version includes in-frame clones alone and lacks a portion of them. The data contain a few hundred thousand clones, 90% of them singletons. The sequenced sample was PBMCs or T cells enriched from blood (not recorded which). The receptors shown here come from a woman aged 18-35 years with acute COVID-19.

The gene calls are TRBV21-1 and TRBJ1-6; TRBD1, the table's D call, was not compared with the DNA. TRBV21-1 is an annotated pseudogene. CDR3 length: 14 residues. The CDR3 DNA sequence: TGTGCCAGGGAAGAGGGGGCCTATAATTCACCCCTCCACTTT. Protein product: CAREEGAYNSPLHF.

V usage is TRBV9 and J usage is TRBJ2-1, with 13 bases lining up with TRBD2. Losses at the gene ends were 3 bases for V and 8 bases for J; bases not matched to a gene: 8. Looked up from germline, CDR1 is SGDLS and CDR2 is YYNGEE. This CDR3 is built from 16 residues. The CDR3 here is CASSGPTSGRSYEQFF. The CDR3 DNA follows: TGTGCCAGCAGCGGACCGACTAGCGGGAGGTCCTATGAGCAGTTCTTC. Together with reference TRBV9 and TRBJ2-1, the CDR3 gives the full variable domain: DSGVTQTPKHLITATGQRVTLRCSPRSGDLSVYWYQQSLDQGLQFLIQYYNGEERAKGNILERFSAQQFPDLHSELNLSSLELGDSALYFCASSGPTSGRSYEQFFGPGTRLTVL.

The chain is built from TRBV28 and TRBJ1-5; D remains ambiguous. There are 16 residues in the CDR3. The germline gives CDR1 MDHEN, CDR2 SYDVKM. V lost 7 bases, J lost 4 bases, and 20 bases lay in between. CDR3 sequence reads: CASTKRGVPGNQPQHF. CDR3 DNA: TGTGCCAGCACCAAACGTGGGGTCCCGGGGAATCAGCCCCAGCATTTT. Full variable domain (remainder filled in from reference TRBV28 and TRBJ1-5): DVKVTQSSRYLVKRTGEKVFLECVQDMDHENMFWYRQDPGLGLRLIYFSYDVKMKEKGDIPEGYSVSREKKERFSLILESASTNQTSMYLCASTKRGVPGNQPQHFGDGTRLSIL.

This chain connects TRBV28 to TRBJ1-4; TRBD1 is a possible D gene (6 bases). There are 14 residues in the CDR3. Germline V lookup: CDR1 MDHEN, CDR2 SYDVKM. The V end was cut by 7 bases, the J end by 8 bases, with 17 bases between. In DNA form, the CDR3 reads TGTGCCAGCAACCCACAGGGCCCTTTCGAAAAACTGTTTTTT. It specifies CASNPQGPFEKLFF.

The chain joins TRBV5-1 to TRBJ1-4, with 7 bases identical to TRBD1. The germline CDR1 and CDR2 sequences are SGHRS and YFSETQ. The CDR3 consists of 15 residues. With V trimmed by 5 bases and J by 3 bases, 7 bases remained unmatched. CDR3 sequence reads: CASSFRDRSNEKLFF. CDR3 nucleotide sequence: TGCGCCAGCAGTTTTAGGGACAGATCTAATGAAAAACTGTTTTTT.

The count of this clone is one. This chain uses TRBV14 with TRBJ2-7; D call uncertain. Germline-derived CDR1 and CDR2 are SGHDN and FVKESK. The germline V and J ends were trimmed by 0 bases and 3 bases, with 3 bases remaining between them. The CDR3 has 12 residues. The CDR3 region is CASSQDGYEQYF. In DNA form, the CDR3 reads TGTGCCAGCAGCCAAGACGGCTACGAGCAGTACTTC.

The chain is built from TRBV30 and TRBJ1-2; 7 nucleotides line up with TRBD1. Germline CDR1 GTSNPN, CDR2 SVGIG (reference sequence). J was trimmed by 7 bases and V by 3 bases; bases with no gene match: 5. The CDR3 totals 12 residues. CDR3 nucleotides: TGTGCCTGGAGAACAGGGGATCGTGGCTACACCTTC. Translating it yields CAWRTGDRGYTF.

This clone came up once. The V call is TRBV11-2, the J call TRBJ1-5; no reliable D call. Trimming removed 3 bases at V and 6 bases at J, with 12 bases between. CDR1 and CDR2 from the germline V gene are SGHAT and FQNNGV. This CDR3 spans 14 amino acids. The CDR3 DNA is TGTGCCAGCAGCTTGGGCCTGGAGGGTCAGCCCCAGCATTTT. It is translated as CASSLGLEGQPQHF.

This chain connects TRBV7-6 to TRBJ2-7; D may be TRBD2 (6 bases). V gave up 11 bases and J gave up 4 bases, with 30 bases separating them. The CDR3 has 17 residues. The V gene's germline CDR1 is SGHVS and CDR2 FNYEAQ. CDR3 sequence: CARNKNPPWLAEYEQYF. The CDR3 nucleotides read TGTGCCCGCAACAAGAACCCCCCCTGGTTAGCGGAATACGAGCAGTACTTC.

The chain couples TRBV21-1 to TRBJ1-6. TRBV21-1 is marked as a pseudogene. The CDR3 extends over 15 amino acids. CDR3 in amino acids: CASSKSHSYNSPLHF. The DNA of the CDR3 is TGTGCCAGCAGCAAGAGTCATTCCTATAATTCACCCCTCCACTTT.

The rearrangement joins TRBV15 to TRBJ1-1; possible D gene TRBD1, 5 bases. CDR1 and CDR2 (germline): LNHNV, YYDKDF (reference sequence). Between the trimmed V and J ends, which lost 0 bases and 1 base, there was a span of 9 bases. This CDR3 region has 15 residues. In DNA, the CDR3 is TGTGCCACCAGCAGAGACTCCGGGGGGAACACTGAAGCTTTCTTT. Translation: CATSRDSGGNTEAFF. Looking up the rest from reference TRBV15 and TRBJ1-1 gives the full variable domain: DAMVIQNPRYQVTQFGKPVTLSCSQTLNHNVMYWYQQKSSQAPKLLFHYYDKDFNNEADTPDNFQSRRPNTSFCFLDIRSPGLGDTAMYLCATSRDSGGNTEAFFGQGTRLTVV.

The gene calls are TRBV18 and TRBJ1-2; a possible D gene is TRBD1 (5 bases). CDR1 is KGHSH, CDR2 LQKENI, per germline. The CDR3 contains 17 residues. Deletions cut 3 bases from V and 7 bases from J, with 24 bases between. CDR3 protein: CASSPGGTAFRFFGYTF. CDR3 nucleotides: TGTGCCAGCTCACCGGGGGGGACCGCGTTTCGGTTTTTTGGCTACACCTTC.

The rearrangement uses TRBV3-1 (or the pseudogene TRBV3-2) and TRBJ1-2; D uncertain. In germline, CDR1 is LGHDT, CDR2 YNNKEL (reference sequence). There are 19 residues in the CDR3. Trimming cost V 4 bases and J 7 bases, with 31 bases left between them. Here the CDR3 reads CASSLNSRGPETRGFGYTF. CDR3 bases: TGTGCCAGCAGCCTAAATTCTCGGGGTCCGGAGACACGGGGTTTTGGCTACACCTTC.

This clone was seen only a few times. The chain links TRBV12-3 or TRBV12-4 to TRBJ2-7; a weak D match, TRBD1 (5 bases). Trimming took off 5 bases at V and 6 bases at J, with 11 bases between the two ends. The CDR3 sequence is 12 residues long. The CDR3 protein is CASSAQTAEQYF. The CDR3 coding sequence is TGTGCCAGCAGTGCCCAGACAGCCGAGCAGTACTTC.

This clone was observed once. The DNA of the CDR3 is TGTGCCAGTAGTGGACTGCCTGACACTGAAGCTTTCTTT. This codes for CASSGLPDTEAFF. The chain carries TRBV19 and TRBJ1-1; no clear D. Germline V gene lookup returns CDR1 LNHDA and CDR2 SQIVND (reference sequence). This CDR3 comprises 13 residues. V lost 5 bases and J 3 bases, leaving 10 bases between the germline ends.

This clone was seen only once. This rearrangement joins TRBV30 to TRBJ1-6; 8 bases align to TRBD1. CDR1 and CDR2 from the germline V gene are GTSNPN and SVGIG (reference sequence). This CDR3 has 15 amino acids. Germline trimming cut 1 base from V and 7 bases from J; bases unmatched to any gene: 6. The CDR3 region has the DNA TGTGCCTGGAGTGCCCAGACAGGGGAGAATTCACCCCTCCACTTT. This encodes CAWSAQTGENSPLHF.

The J gene is TRBJ1-5, the V gene TRBV19; D remains ambiguous. Trimming removed 3 bases at V and 5 bases at J, with 11 bases between. Germline values: CDR1 LNHDA, CDR2 SQIVND (reference sequence). The CDR3 loop spans 14 amino acids. The CDR3 DNA follows: TGTGCCAGTAGTATTCGCGGCGGAGATCAGCCCCAGCATTTT. Its translation is CASSIRGGDQPQHF.

This sequence joins TRBV19 and TRBJ2-5; 7 bases are a match to TRBD1. Germline lookup yields CDR1 LNHDA and CDR2 SQIVND (reference sequence). J lost 5 bases, V lost 3 bases, and 9 bases had no gene match. The CDR3 has 15 residues. Here the CDR3 DNA reads TGTGCCAGTAGTATGAAGGACAGGCAGACGGAGACCCAGTACTTC. Its protein product is CASSMKDRQTETQYF.